This note documents a single T cell receptor (beta chain) sequence. This entry is derived from a study of beta chain features in type 1 diabetes. The CDR3 is made up of 13 amino acids. V shed 5 bases and J 5 bases; nucleotides not matched to a gene: 3. In germline, CDR1 is MNHNY, CDR2 SVGAGI (reference sequence). Every bit of the isolated RNA underwent reverse transcription, so sequencing read expressed TCRB transcripts. Clones were read by immunoSEQ multiplex PCR, and TCRdb kept only the in-frame ones, dropping some. The data contain approximately 37,000 clones, 64% of them seen just once; the ten biggest clones take up over 2%.

The sequenced material came from Tregs from blood. This chain connects TRBV6-6 to TRBJ2-1; TRBD1 matches at 7 bases. This clonotype originated in a woman in her 30s in good health. DNA for the CDR3: TGTGCCAGCAGTCCCAGGGGGAACAATGAGCAGTTCTTC. As protein: CASSPRGNNEQFF.